Sequencing of this T cell receptor (beta chain) was carried out in a study of blood T cell repertoires in COVID-19. The CDR3 loop spans 14 amino acids. The germline V gene encodes CDR1 SGHRS and CDR2 YFSETQ. Trimming shortened V by 5 bases and J by 2 bases, and 12 bases separated the two germline ends. Authors' analysis steps: Estimation of nucleated cell counts was performed using reference gene primer amplification. Data came from immunoSEQ multiplex PCR; TCRdb stores just in-frame clones and leaves some out. That table supplies the V and J calls and clone size; D and trimming were determined from the DNA. The data show 150,000 to 190,000 clones, approximately 90% seen once.

The chain is built from TRBV5-1 and TRBJ2-3; possibly TRBD2 for D (6 bases). The sequence was obtained from a woman aged 70-85 years with acute or convalescent COVID-19. The material sequenced was peripheral blood. In DNA form, the CDR3 reads TGCGCCAGCAGTCTGGAGGGAGTCACAGATACGCAGTATTTT. Its translation is CASSLEGVTDTQYF.